This T cell receptor beta chain was captured by sequencing in a study of T cell responses to AZD1222 COVID-19 vaccine (dated by TCRdb to about 2021). Background for the entire study: AZD1222 recipients given second doses at about 4 weeks or at about 12 weeks were pooled, since spike-specific TCR depth and breadth were not found to differ between the two schedules. A total of about 250 trial participants underwent TCR sequencing, of whom more than 200 had received two doses of AZD1222 and around 25 had received two doses of the MenACWY control vaccine. Trial participants were enrolled by age into subgroups of 18-55, 56-69 and 70-plus years, and about 150, 27 and 61 TCR-sequenced participants, respectively, were included in these subgroups. Results and caveats for the whole study, not just this receptor: Participants were mostly white British and included more females than males, and it was suggested by the authors that clonal diversity may have been underestimated. Nearly half of unique spike-specific TCRs reportedly recognized epitopes outside regions mutated in the B.1.351 and B.1.1.7 variants. No day 14 peak-response samples were available, so repertoires were characterized only after the peak T cell response. After two AZD1222 doses, spike-specific TCR breadth and depth were significantly higher than at day 0 and than in MenACWY recipients. CD4 TCRs associated with the vaccine covered the entire spike protein, and the dominant responses were in regions 160-218 and 743-854. The 56-69-year group was small, and its depth increase did not reach significance, likely because of low power. Conclusions about previously exposed vaccinees were limited because only a handful of AZD1222 recipients were SARS-CoV-2 seropositive at baseline.

With respect to this clone: The antigen this receptor binds is unknown. The sample holds no much larger clone one base away, and base qualities are not on file.

The CDR3 regions of human TCRbeta chains were subjected to immunosequencing. Per the source publication's procedure: Repertoire TCRs were checked for matches against a reference library of SARS-CoV-2-specific TCRs that had been generated using the MIRA antigen-specificity platform. Breadth was defined as the fraction of unique TCRs that were SARS-CoV-2-associated, and depth was defined as the fraction of total T cells that were SARS-CoV-2-associated. Using the MIRA data, each spike-specific TCR was assigned both to the spike region to which the TCR was reactive and to a CD4 or CD8 class. Log10-transformed breadth and depth values were compared by one-way ANOVA with Sidak's multiple comparisons tests. TCRdb obtained this table from immuneACCESS and retained in-frame rearrangements with V and J assigned. These tables miss some clones; where compared with another copy, unresolved V genes account for less than half of the shortfall, and the remainder is unexplained. V and J calls and clone size are as listed in that table; D and trimming were resolved from the DNA. This sample holds 130,000 or so clones; more than 80% were observed only once. In total, the top ten clones hold 3.1% of the sample.

Compared with germline, V lacks 5 bases and J lacks 4 bases; bases without a gene match: 6. CDR1 and CDR2, looked up from the germline V gene, are KGHSH and LQKENI. The cysteine opens and the phenylalanine closes a CDR3 of 14 amino acids. Of all the DNA, just the CDR3 is kept, 42 bases in frame from base 1. Read against the paper, the sample's time point label means: baseline before first vaccination. Vaccinee samples came from UK trials COV001 and COV002, including a single-blind randomized controlled phase 2/3 trial of AZD1222 (ChAdOx1 nCoV-19) in healthy adults. For TCRbeta chain sequencing, PBMC samples from trial participants were taken at day 0 and at day 28 after the second dose.

The V and J genes are TRBV18 and TRBJ2-7; 9 central nucleotides agree with TRBD1. The sequence came from an adult in good health. The starting material was peripheral blood, obtained on day 0 of AZD1222 vaccination. The CDR3 reads as follows: CASSAGTGLYEQYF. In nucleotides, the sequence is TGTGCCAGCTCAGCCGGGACAGGGCTATACGAGCAGTACTTC. The entire variable domain, with the stretches around the CDR3 drawn from the reference TRBV18 and TRBJ2-7 proteins, is NAGVMQNPRHLVRRRGQEARLRCSPMKGHSHVYWYRQLPEEGLKFMVYLQKENIIDESGMPKERFSAEFPKEGPSILRIQQVVRGDSAAYFCASSAGTGLYEQYFGPGTRLTVT.